This TCR beta chain was found in a study of blood T cells in healthy people across ages. The CDR3 is 15 amino acids. V lost 6 bases, J lost 6 bases, and 14 bases stayed unmatched. CDR1 is DFQATT and CDR2 is SNEGSKA in the germline V gene (reference sequence). This clonotype has just a few counts. Using a J-beta primer mix together with a sample-barcoded 5' primer, a second PCR was run for roughly 7 to 11 cycles. TCRdb passed the 5' RACE reads through MiXCR, listing each CDR3 protein once. The sample contains 1.8 million or so distinct CDR3 sequences, roughly two fifths of which appear only once. V usage is TRBV20-1 and J usage is TRBJ2-3, with 8 bases lining up with TRBD2. This clonotype was sampled from a human donor in good health. Source material: blood. The CDR3 nucleotides are TGCAGTGCGCCGCCGGGACTAGTTGCTCTGGATACGCAGTATTTT. Amino acids: CSAPPGLVALDTQYF.